The text below deals with one TCR beta chain. This specimen belongs to a study of blood T cells in healthy people across ages. The use of a sample-barcoded 5' primer and a J-beta primer mix characterized a second PCR of about 6 to 12 cycles. Each CDR3 protein is one row after TCRdb ran MiXCR on the 5' RACE reads. The repertoire holds hundreds of thousands of distinct CDR3 sequences, with approximately 59% as singletons. Source material: blood. The source is a man in his sixties in good health.

CDR3 sequence (DNA): TGTGCCAGCAGGGGGACTAGCGGGGGTGAGACCCAGTTCTTC. It is translated as CASRGTSGGETQFF. The V call is TRBV3-1, the J call TRBJ2-1, with 14 nucleotides matching TRBD2. From germline, CDR1 is LGHDT and CDR2 YNNKEL (reference sequence). The CDR3 spans 14 residues. V shed 6 bases and J 13 bases; nucleotides not matched to a gene: 8.